This TCR beta chain was documented in a study of post-analysis software for immune sequencing data. Looking at the study overall: Relapsing-remitting, secondary progressive and progressive-relapsing courses of multiple sclerosis were included. Study-wide results and caveats: Patients showed TRBV5-6, TRBV5-1 and TRBV20-1 among 4 or 5 TRBV segments more frequent than in controls. Under F measure analysis, samples from one preparation batch co-clustered strongly. Controls showed significantly higher normalized Chao1 diversity than did multiple sclerosis patients.

The CDR3 runs to 16 residues. CDR1 is MNHEY, CDR2 SVGAGI, per germline. V shed 7 bases and J shed 10 bases, with 28 bases lying between them. cDNA libraries of TCR beta carried unique molecular identifiers. With roughly 1 to 11 million T cells as the source, some 500,000 cDNA molecules resulted. TCRdb analysed the PCR reads with MiXCR anew, one entry per CDR3 protein. The sample shows about 810,000 distinct CDR3 sequences, approximately 53% of them seen only once. The table lists this clonotype with a count of one. Its specificity is not known. Sample: blood. This chain joins TRBV6-5 and TRBJ1-2; D is undetermined. This TCR derives from a girl aged 10 to 17 with multiple sclerosis. DNA of the CDR3: TGTGCCAGCACCCGACCTGGGCGGTTTGGAGGTTCGGACTACACCTTC. Translated, it gives CASTRPGRFGGSDYTF.